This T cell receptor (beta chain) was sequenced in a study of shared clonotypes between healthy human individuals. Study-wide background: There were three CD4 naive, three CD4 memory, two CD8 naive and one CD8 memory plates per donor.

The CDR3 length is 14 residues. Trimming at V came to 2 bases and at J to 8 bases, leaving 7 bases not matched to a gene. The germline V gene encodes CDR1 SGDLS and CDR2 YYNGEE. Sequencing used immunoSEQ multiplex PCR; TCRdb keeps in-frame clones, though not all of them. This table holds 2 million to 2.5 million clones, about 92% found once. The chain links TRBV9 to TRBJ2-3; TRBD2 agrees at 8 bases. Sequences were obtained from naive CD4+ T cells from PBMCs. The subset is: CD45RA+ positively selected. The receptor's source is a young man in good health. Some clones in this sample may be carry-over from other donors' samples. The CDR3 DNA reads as TGTGCCAGCAGCGTTAGGCGGGAGGAGGGTACGCAGTATTTT. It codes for CASSVRREEGTQYF.